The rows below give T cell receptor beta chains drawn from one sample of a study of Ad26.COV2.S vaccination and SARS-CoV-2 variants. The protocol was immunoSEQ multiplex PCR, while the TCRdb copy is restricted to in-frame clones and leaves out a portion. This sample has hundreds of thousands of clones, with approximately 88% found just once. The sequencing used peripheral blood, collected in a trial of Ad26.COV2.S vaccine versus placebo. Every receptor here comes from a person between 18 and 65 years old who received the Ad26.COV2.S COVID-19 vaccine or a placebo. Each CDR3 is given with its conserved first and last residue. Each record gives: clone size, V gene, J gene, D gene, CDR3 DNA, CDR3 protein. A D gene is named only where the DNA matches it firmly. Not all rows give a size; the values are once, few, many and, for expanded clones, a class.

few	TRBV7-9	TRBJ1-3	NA	TGTGCCAGCACCTATCCCAGGGCGAGCTCTGGAAACACCATATATTTT	CASTYPRASSGNTIYF
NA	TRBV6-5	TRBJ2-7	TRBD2	TGTGCCAGCAGTTATGGGATTAGCGGGAGCTCCTACGAGCAGTACTTC	CASSYGISGSSYEQYF
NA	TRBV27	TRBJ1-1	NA	TGTGCCAGCAGCCACAAGAACACTGAAGCTTTCTTT	CASSHKNTEAFF
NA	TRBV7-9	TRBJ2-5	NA	TGTGCCAGCAGCGTGACAGGTTCTCCCCAAGAGACCCAGTACTTC	CASSVTGSPQETQYF
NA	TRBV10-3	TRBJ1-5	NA	TGTGCCATCAACGGACAGAATAGCAATCAGCCCCAGCATTTT	CAINGQNSNQPQHF
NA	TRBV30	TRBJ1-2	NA	TGTGCCTGGCGGGACCACTCAAGCGGTTCTGGGGGCTACACCTTC	CAWRDHSSGSGGYTF
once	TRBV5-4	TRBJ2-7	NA	TGTGCCAGCAGCTTGGGGCAGGGCGCCTACGAGCAGTACTTC	CASSLGQGAYEQYF
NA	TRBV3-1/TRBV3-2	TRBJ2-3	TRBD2	TGTGCCAGCAGCCGTCCAAGCGGGAGGGCCGTGGATACGCAGTATTTT	CASSRPSGRAVDTQYF
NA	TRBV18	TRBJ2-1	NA	TGTGCCAGCTCAGCCGCAGGGAAAGGTAATGAGCAGTTCTTC	CASSAAGKGNEQFF
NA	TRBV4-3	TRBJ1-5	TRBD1	TGCGCCAGCAGCCAAGATGGGGGGACAGAGAATCAGCCCCAGCATTTT	CASSQDGGTENQPQHF
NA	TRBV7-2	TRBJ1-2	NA	TGTGCCAGCAGCTTAGATCTAGACTATGGCTACACCTTC	CASSLDLDYGYTF
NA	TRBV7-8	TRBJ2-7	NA	TGTGCCAGCAGCTTAGTGAACGAGCAGTACTTC	CASSLVNEQYF
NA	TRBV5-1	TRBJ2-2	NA	TGCGCCAGCAGCTTCCGGGACACCGGGGAGCTGTTTTTT	CASSFRDTGELFF
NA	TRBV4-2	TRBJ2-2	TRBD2	TGTGCCAGCAGCGGGCGGGGGGGCCGAGACACCGGGGAGCTGTTTTTT	CASSGRGGRDTGELFF
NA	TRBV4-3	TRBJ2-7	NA	TGCGCCAGCAGCCACACTGCAGGGATCTCCTACGAGCAGTACTTC	CASSHTAGISYEQYF
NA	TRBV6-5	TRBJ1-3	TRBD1	TGTGCCAGCAGGGCCAGGGGGGGCGGAAACACCATATATTTT	CASRARGGGNTIYF
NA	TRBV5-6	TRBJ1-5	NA	TGTGCCAGCAGTACCAGGACCCATGGCAATCAGCCCCAGCATTTT	CASSTRTHGNQPQHF
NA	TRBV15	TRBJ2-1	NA	TGTGCCACCAGCAGAGAGGGGACCGACTACAATGAGCAGTTCTTC	CATSREGTDYNEQFF
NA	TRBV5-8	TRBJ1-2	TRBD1	TGTGCCAGCAGCTTGAACAGGGGGAACACCTTC	CASSLNRGNTF
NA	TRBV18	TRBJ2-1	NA	TGTGCCAGCTCATCAGGACCGCTCAATGAGCAGTTCTTC	CASSSGPLNEQFF
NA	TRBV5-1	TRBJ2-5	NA	TGCGCCAGCAGCTTGATTCAGGGGGAGACCCAGTACTTC	CASSLIQGETQYF
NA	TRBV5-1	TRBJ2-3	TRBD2	TGCGCCAGCAGCTTTTGGGAAACTAGCGGTCGCACAGATACGCAGTATTTT	CASSFWETSGRTDTQYF